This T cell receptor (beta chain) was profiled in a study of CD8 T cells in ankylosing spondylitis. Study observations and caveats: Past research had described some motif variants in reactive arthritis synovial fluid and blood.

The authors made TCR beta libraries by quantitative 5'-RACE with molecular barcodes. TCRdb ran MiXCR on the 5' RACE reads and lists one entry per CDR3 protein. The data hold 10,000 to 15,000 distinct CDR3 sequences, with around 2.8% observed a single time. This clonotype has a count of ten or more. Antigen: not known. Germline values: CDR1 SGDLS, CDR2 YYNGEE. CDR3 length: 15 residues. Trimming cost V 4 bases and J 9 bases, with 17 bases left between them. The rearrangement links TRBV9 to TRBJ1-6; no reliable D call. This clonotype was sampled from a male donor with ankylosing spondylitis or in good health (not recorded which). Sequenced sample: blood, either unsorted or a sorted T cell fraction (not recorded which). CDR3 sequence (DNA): TGTGCCAGCAGCACCGGCTCCCTCGGACGTTCACCCCTCCACTTT. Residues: CASSTGSLGRSPLHF.